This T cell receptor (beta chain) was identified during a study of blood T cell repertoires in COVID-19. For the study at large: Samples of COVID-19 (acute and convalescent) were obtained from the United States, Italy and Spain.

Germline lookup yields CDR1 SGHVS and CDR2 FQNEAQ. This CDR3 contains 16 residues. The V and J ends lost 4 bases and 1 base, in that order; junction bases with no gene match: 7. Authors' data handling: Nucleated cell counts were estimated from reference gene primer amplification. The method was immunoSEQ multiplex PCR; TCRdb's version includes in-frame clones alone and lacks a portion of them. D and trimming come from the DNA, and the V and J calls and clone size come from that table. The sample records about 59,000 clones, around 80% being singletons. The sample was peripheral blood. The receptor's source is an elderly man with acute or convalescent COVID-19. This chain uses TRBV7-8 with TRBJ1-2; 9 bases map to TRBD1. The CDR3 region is CASSSDRGDLNYGYTF. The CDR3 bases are TGTGCCAGCAGCTCGGACAGGGGCGACCTTAACTATGGCTACACCTTC.